A selection of T cell receptor beta chains follows, all from one sample in a study of breast tumors, draining lymph nodes, adjacent tissues. In TCRdb, the multiplex PCR reads were re-called with MiXCR into one record per CDR3 protein. The sample shows tens of thousands of distinct CDR3 sequences, 68% of them seen only once. The sequencing sample was made of tumor-adjacent breast tissue. The receptors shown here come from a female donor with breast cancer. Some clones in this sample may be carry-over from other donors' samples. The CDR3 runs from the conserved cysteine through the conserved F or W. A D gene is named only where the DNA matches it firmly. Clone size, where shown, is once, few, many, or a class for clones that have expanded.

TRBD1,TRBJ2-7,NA,TRBV11-2,CASSLVATTGGFHEQYF,TGTGCCAGCAGCTTAGTAGCGACGACAGGGGGCTTCCACGAGCAGTACTTC
NA,TRBJ2-7,few,TRBV20-1,CSARDIDYEQYF,TGCAGTGCTAGAGATATCGACTACGAGCAGTACTTC
TRBD1,TRBJ1-2,NA,TRBV4-1,CASSQVPRGPNYGYTF,TGCGCCAGCAGCCAAGTTCCCAGGGGGCCCAACTATGGCTACACCTTC
NA,TRBJ2-5,few,TRBV24-1,CATSDLETDQETQYF,TGTGCCACCAGTGATTTGGAGACAGACCAAGAGACCCAGTACTTC
TRBD1,TRBJ2-5,many,TRBV10-1,CAALGPGQDFQETQYF,TGCGCCGCCCTGGGACCGGGACAGGACTTTCAAGAGACCCAGTACTTC
TRBD1,TRBJ1-4,NA,TRBV7-2,CASSLATGGRAPNEKLFF,TGTGCCAGCAGCTTAGCGACAGGGGGCAGGGCCCCTAATGAAAAACTGTTTTTT
NA,TRBJ1-2,NA,TRBV6-5,CASSYTGPSFGYTF,TGTGCCAGCAGTTACACAGGTCCGTCTTTCGGCTACACCTTC
NA,TRBJ2-1,few,TRBV4-2,CASSTQLGSEQFF,TGTGCCAGCTCCACCCAATTGGGGAGTGAGCAGTTCTTC
NA,TRBJ2-1,few,TRBV4-3,CASSQVWGPNEQFF,TGCGCCAGCAGCCAAGTCTGGGGGCCCAATGAGCAGTTCTTC
NA,TRBJ2-2,once,TRBV10-2,CASSEGTGELFF,TGCGCCAGCAGTGAGGGCACCGGGGAGCTGTTTTTT
TRBD1,TRBJ2-7,NA,TRBV6-5,CASSYLTGTGVYEQYF,TGTGCCAGCAGTTACCTCACCGGGACAGGGGTCTACGAGCAGTACTTC
TRBD1,TRBJ2-7,NA,TRBV7-2,CASSLAFGQGDYEQYF,TGTGCCAGCAGCTTAGCTTTTGGACAGGGCGACTACGAGCAGTACTTC
TRBD2,TRBJ2-3,NA,TRBV4-1,CASSQPTSGRSTDTQYF,TGCGCCAGCAGCCAGCCGACTAGCGGGAGAAGCACAGATACGCAGTATTTT
TRBD2,TRBJ2-2,NA,TRBV9,CASSVGLAGGPETGELFF,TGTGCCAGCAGCGTAGGACTAGCGGGAGGGCCAGAAACCGGGGAGCTGTTTTTT
NA,TRBJ1-1,NA,TRBV28,CASSLSAYTEAFF,TGTGCCAGCAGTTTATCGGCATACACTGAAGCTTTCTTT
NA,TRBJ2-7,NA,TRBV30,CAWSGLVGEQYF,TGTGCCTGGAGTGGACTAGTAGGTGAGCAGTACTTC
NA,TRBJ2-5,NA,TRBV5-1,CASSLTVSETQYF,TGCGCCAGCAGCTTGACCGTTAGTGAGACCCAGTACTTC
TRBD2,TRBJ2-5,NA,TRBV2,CASSEARVVGGAQYF,TGTGCCAGCAGTGAAGCGCGGGTGGTGGGGGGGGCCCAGTACTTC
NA,TRBJ2-6,NA,TRBV12-3/TRBV12-4,CASGSRGSGANVLTF,TGTGCTAGTGGTTCGCGGGGCTCCGGGGCCAACGTCCTGACTTTC
TRBD2,TRBJ2-5,NA,TRBV7-6,CASSRGLAGGETQYF,TGTGCCAGCAGCCGCGGACTAGCGGGAGGAGAGACCCAGTACTTC
TRBD1,TRBJ1-5,NA,TRBV12-3/TRBV12-4,CASSTGLGQGAHYSNQPQHF,TGTGCCAGCAGTACGGGACTAGGGCAGGGGGCACATTATAGCAATCAGCCCCAGCATTTT
NA,TRBJ1-2,NA,TRBV14,CASSRARAGGYTF,TGTGCCAGCAGCCGGGCCAGGGCAGGCGGCTACACCTTC
NA,TRBJ2-7,NA,TRBV6-4,CASSLGGGSSYEQYF,TGTGCCAGCAGCCTCGGGGGCGGCAGCTCCTACGAGCAGTACTTC
NA,TRBJ2-1,NA,TRBV6-1,CASSEEGRYNEQFF,TGTGCCAGCAGTGAAGAAGGGCGCTACAATGAGCAGTTCTTC
TRBD2,TRBJ2-7,few,TRBV28,CASRRTSGNYEQYF,TGTGCCAGCCGACGGACTAGCGGGAACTACGAGCAGTACTTC
NA,TRBJ2-2,NA,TRBV20-1,CSARTGGDTGELFF,TGCAGTGCTCGAACTGGGGGCGACACCGGGGAGCTGTTTTTT
TRBD2,TRBJ2-5,NA,TRBV7-3,CASSLTWTSGTMAETQYF,TGTGCCAGCAGCTTAACTTGGACTAGCGGGACCATGGCTGAGACCCAGTACTTC
NA,TRBJ2-7,few,TRBV12-3/TRBV12-4,CASSLEGSPTYEQYF,TGTGCCAGCAGTTTAGAAGGCAGTCCGACCTACGAGCAGTACTTC
NA,TRBJ1-2,medium-sized,TRBV29-1,CSVEDEKHYGYTF,TGCAGCGTTGAGGACGAGAAGCACTATGGCTACACCTTC
TRBD1,TRBJ1-4,once,TRBV13,CASSPGQGTTNEKLFF,TGTGCCAGCAGCCCGGGACAGGGGACTACTAATGAAAAACTGTTTTTT
NA,TRBJ2-3,NA,TRBV7-9,CASSRRGTSTDTQYF,TGTGCCAGCAGCCGTCGGGGGACTAGCACAGATACGCAGTATTTT
TRBD1,TRBJ1-3,NA,TRBV5-1,CASSLDRFGNTTYF,TGCGCTAGCAGCTTGGACAGGTTTGGAAACACCACATATTTT
NA,TRBJ1-6,NA,TRBV20-1,CSASYNSPLHF,TGCAGTGCTAGCTACAATTCACCCCTCCACTTT
TRBD2,TRBJ2-7,NA,TRBV7-4,CASSFRIRGWGLEEAGGYHEQYF,TGTGCCAGCAGCTTTAGGATACGGGGCTGGGGATTAGAAGAAGCGGGAGGGTACCACGAGCAGTACTTC
NA,TRBJ2-1,NA,TRBV6-4,CASRGVWGEQFF,TGTGCCAGCAGGGGGGTCTGGGGTGAGCAGTTCTTC
TRBD2,TRBJ2-3,medium-sized,TRBV6-2/TRBV6-3,CASSSGLVTDTQYF,TGTGCCAGCAGTTCGGGACTAGTTACAGATACGCAGTATTTT
NA,TRBJ2-2,NA,TRBV10-1,CASSESPGLNTGELFF,TGCGCCAGCAGTGAGTCTCCGGGGTTGAACACCGGGGAGCTGTTTTTT
TRBD1,TRBJ2-1,NA,TRBV5-1,CAGSSTGGAVLRYNEQFF,TGCGCCGGCAGCTCAACAGGGGGCGCGGTCCTCCGCTACAATGAGCAGTTCTTC
NA,TRBJ1-6,NA,TRBV3-1,CASNQVRESPLHF,TGTGCGAGCAACCAAGTCAGAGAGTCACCCCTCCACTTT
TRBD2,TRBJ2-1,NA,TRBV5-1,CASSLGSGGQIYNEQFF,TGCGCCAGCAGCTTGGGGAGCGGGGGTCAAATTTACAATGAGCAGTTCTTC
NA,TRBJ1-6,NA,TRBV4-2,CASSPTTGPGSPLHF,TGTGCCAGCAGCCCAACCACGGGGCCGGGATCACCCCTCCACTTT
TRBD1,TRBJ2-7,many,TRBV20-1,CSARFGTRGPREQYF,TGCAGTGCTAGATTCGGGACAAGGGGGCCCCGCGAGCAGTACTTC
TRBD1,TRBJ1-5,NA,TRBV18,CASSRTGKDNQPQHF,TGTGCCAGCTCAAGGACAGGGAAGGACAATCAGCCCCAGCATTTT
NA,TRBJ2-7,few,TRBV5-1,CASSLSGAREQYF,TGCGCCAGCAGCTTGTCCGGGGCCAGGGAGCAGTACTTC
TRBD2,TRBJ2-5,once,TRBV15,CATSRQTSGIETQYF,TGTGCCACCAGCAGACAGACTAGCGGGATAGAGACCCAGTACTTC
TRBD2,TRBJ2-7,once,TRBV10-3,CAISPGTSGSQSEQYF,TGTGCCATCAGCCCCGGGACTAGCGGGAGTCAGAGCGAGCAGTACTTC
NA,TRBJ2-1,NA,TRBV6-5,CASSRGRGHEQFF,TGTGCCAGCAGCCGAGGTCGAGGTCATGAGCAGTTCTTC
TRBD2,TRBJ2-1,NA,TRBV7-8,CASSRGLAGGGQFF,TGTGCCAGCAGCAGGGGACTAGCGGGGGGAGGACAATTCTTC
NA,TRBJ2-7,NA,TRBV5-4,CASSLNLRSYEQYF,TGTGCCAGCAGCTTGAACCTCCGCAGCTACGAGCAGTACTTC
NA,TRBJ2-5,NA,TRBV6-1,CASSETWGGGETQYF,TGTGCCAGCAGTGAGACTTGGGGTGGCGGGGAGACCCAGTACTTC
NA,TRBJ1-4,NA,TRBV30,CAWSAVLDGNEKLFF,TGTGCCTGGAGTGCTGTTCTTGACGGTAATGAAAAACTGTTTTTT
NA,TRBJ2-7,few,TRBV20-1,CSATGSSYEQYF,TGCAGTGCTACCGGGAGTTCCTACGAGCAGTACTTC
TRBD1,TRBJ1-2,once,TRBV30,CAWREQGRLGGYTF,TGTGCCTGGAGGGAACAGGGGCGGCTAGGTGGCTACACCTTC
NA,TRBJ1-2,few,TRBV24-1,CATSDPGTERGYTF,TGTGCCACCAGTGATCCGGGAACAGAGCGAGGCTACACCTTC
NA,TRBJ2-1,medium-sized,TRBV24-1,CATSDLSMGNEQFF,TGTGCCACCAGTGATTTGTCGATGGGCAATGAGCAGTTCTTC
NA,TRBJ2-7,NA,TRBV6-2/TRBV6-3,CASRRREVRNEQYF,TGTGCCAGCAGACGTCGCGAAGTAAGGAACGAGCAGTACTTC
NA,TRBJ2-3,medium-sized,TRBV7-3,CASSLSTSTDTQYF,TGTGCCAGCAGCTTAAGTACTAGCACAGATACGCAGTATTTT
NA,TRBJ2-3,NA,TRBV6-1,CASSGTLIMSTDTQYF,TGTGCCAGCAGTGGGACCCTCATAATGAGCACAGATACGCAGTATTTT
TRBD1,TRBJ2-7,NA,TRBV5-1,CASSLAGQGYEQYF,TGCGCCAGCAGCTTGGCGGGACAGGGCTACGAGCAGTACTTC
NA,TRBJ2-2,NA,TRBV10-3,CAISERAGNTGELFF,TGTGCCATCAGTGAGCGGGCGGGGAACACCGGGGAGCTGTTTTTT